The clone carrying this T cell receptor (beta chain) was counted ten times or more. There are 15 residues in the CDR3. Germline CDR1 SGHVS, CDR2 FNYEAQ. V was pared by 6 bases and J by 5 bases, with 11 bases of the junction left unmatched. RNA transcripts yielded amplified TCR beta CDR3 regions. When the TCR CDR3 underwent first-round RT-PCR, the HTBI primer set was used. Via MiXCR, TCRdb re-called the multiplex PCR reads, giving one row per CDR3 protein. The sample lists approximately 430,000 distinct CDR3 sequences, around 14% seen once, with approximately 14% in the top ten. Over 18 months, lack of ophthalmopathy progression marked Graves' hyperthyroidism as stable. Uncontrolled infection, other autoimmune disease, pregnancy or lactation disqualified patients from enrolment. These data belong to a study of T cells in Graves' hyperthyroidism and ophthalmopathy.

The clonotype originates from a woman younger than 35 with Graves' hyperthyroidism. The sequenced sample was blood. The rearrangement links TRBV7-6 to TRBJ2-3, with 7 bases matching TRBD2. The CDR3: CASRLSGAGVDTQYF. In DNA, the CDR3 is TGTGCCAGCAGACTCTCGGGCGCGGGAGTAGATACGCAGTATTTT.